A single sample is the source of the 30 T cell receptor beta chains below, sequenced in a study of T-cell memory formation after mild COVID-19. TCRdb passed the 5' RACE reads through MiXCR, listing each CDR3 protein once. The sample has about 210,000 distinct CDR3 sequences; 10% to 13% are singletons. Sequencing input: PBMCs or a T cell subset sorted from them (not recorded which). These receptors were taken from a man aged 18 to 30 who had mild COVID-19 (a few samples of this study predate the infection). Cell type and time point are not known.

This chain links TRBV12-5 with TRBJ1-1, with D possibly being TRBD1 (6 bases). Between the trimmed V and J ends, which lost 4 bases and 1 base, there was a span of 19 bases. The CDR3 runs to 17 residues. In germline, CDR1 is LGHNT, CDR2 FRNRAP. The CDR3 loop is CASGSRDNSPGNTEAFF. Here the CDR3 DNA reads TGTGCTAGTGGTTCCCGGGACAACTCCCCGGGGAACACTGAAGCTTTCTTT.

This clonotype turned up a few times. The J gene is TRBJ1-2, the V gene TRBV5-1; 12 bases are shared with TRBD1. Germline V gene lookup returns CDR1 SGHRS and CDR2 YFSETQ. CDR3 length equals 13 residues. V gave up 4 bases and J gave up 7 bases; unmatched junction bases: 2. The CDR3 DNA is TGCGCCAGCAGCCCGGGACAGGGGGCTGGCTACACCTTC. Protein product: CASSPGQGAGYTF. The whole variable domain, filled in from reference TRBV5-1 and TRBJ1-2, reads KAGVTQTPRYLIKTRGQQVTLSCSPISGHRSVSWYQQTPGQGLQFLFEYFSETQRNKGNFPGRFSGRQFSNSRSEMNVSTLELGDSALYLCASSPGQGAGYTFGSGTRLTVV.

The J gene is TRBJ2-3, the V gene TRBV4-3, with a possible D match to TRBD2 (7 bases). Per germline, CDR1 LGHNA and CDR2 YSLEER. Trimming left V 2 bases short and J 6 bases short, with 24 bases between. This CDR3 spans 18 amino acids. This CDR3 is CASSQFRGGAQLPDTQYF. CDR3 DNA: TGCGCCAGCAGCCAATTTCGAGGGGGGGCCCAACTCCCGGATACGCAGTATTTT.

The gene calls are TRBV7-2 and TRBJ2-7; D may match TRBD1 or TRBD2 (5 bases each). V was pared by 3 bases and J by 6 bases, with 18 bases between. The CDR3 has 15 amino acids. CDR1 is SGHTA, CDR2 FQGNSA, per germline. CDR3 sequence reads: CASSFNRGTQSEQYF. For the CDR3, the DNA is TGTGCCAGCAGCTTCAACCGGGGCACGCAAAGCGAGCAGTACTTC.

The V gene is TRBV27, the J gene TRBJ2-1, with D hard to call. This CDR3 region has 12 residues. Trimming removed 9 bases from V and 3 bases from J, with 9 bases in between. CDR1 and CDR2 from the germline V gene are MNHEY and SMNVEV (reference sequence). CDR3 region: CASRLNYNEQFF. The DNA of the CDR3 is TGTGCCAGTAGGCTGAACTACAATGAGCAGTTCTTC.

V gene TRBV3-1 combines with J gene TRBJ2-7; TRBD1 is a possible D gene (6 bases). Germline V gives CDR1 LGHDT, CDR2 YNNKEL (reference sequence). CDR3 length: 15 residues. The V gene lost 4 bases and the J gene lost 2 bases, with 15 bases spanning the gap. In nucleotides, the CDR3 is TGTGCCAGCAGCCGAGACCAGGGGATAGCCTACGAGCAGTACTTC. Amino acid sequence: CASSRDQGIAYEQYF.

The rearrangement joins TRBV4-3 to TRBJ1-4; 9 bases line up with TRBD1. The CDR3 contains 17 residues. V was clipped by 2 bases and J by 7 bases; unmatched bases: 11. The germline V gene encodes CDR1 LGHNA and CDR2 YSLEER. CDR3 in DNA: TGCGCCAGCAGCCAAACTACGATCACAGGGGGCGGTGAAAAACTGTTTTTT. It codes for CASSQTTITGGGEKLFF.

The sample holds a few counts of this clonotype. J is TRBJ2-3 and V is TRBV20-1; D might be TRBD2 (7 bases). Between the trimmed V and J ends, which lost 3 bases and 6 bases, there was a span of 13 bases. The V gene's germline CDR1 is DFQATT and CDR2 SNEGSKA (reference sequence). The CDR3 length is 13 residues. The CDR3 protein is CSASLGGGDTQYF. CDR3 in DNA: TGCAGTGCTAGCTTAGGGGGGGGTGATACGCAGTATTTT.

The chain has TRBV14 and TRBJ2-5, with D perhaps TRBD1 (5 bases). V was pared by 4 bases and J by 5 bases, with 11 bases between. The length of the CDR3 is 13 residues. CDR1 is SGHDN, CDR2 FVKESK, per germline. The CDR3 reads CASSPRVVETQYF. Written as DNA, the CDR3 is TGTGCCAGCAGCCCCAGGGTCGTGGAGACCCAGTACTTC.

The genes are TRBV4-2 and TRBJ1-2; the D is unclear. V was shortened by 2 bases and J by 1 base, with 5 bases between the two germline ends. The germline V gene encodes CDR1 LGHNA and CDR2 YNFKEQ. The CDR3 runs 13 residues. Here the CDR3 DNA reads TGTGCCAGCAGCCAAACTGATAACTATGGCTACACCTTC. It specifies CASSQTDNYGYTF.

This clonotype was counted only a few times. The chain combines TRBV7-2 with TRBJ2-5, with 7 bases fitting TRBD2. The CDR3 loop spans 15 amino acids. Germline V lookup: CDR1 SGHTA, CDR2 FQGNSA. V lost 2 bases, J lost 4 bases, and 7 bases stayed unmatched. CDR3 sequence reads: CASSLRASGGETQYF. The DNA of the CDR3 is TGTGCCAGCAGCTTAAGGGCGTCGGGGGGAGAGACCCAGTACTTC.

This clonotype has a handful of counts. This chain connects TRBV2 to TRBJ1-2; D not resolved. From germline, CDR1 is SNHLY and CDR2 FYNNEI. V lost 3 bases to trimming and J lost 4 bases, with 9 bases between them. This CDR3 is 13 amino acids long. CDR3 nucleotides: TGTGCCAGCAGTGATGCGGCAGCCTATGGCTACACCTTC. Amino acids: CASSDAAAYGYTF.

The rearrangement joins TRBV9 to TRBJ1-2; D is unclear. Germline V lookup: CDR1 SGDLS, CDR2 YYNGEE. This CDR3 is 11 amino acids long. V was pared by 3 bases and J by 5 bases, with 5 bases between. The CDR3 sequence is CASSARYGYTF. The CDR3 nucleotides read TGTGCCAGCAGCGCACGATATGGCTACACCTTC.

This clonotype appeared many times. The CDR3 region is CASSLASQEGEKLFF. The CDR3, as DNA: TGCGCCAGCAGCTTGGCCAGCCAGGAGGGAGAAAAACTGTTTTTT. The genes are TRBV5-1 and TRBJ1-4; no clear D. V was pared by 0 bases and J by 8 bases, with 14 bases between. The length of the CDR3 is 15 residues. Per germline, CDR1 SGHRS and CDR2 YFSETQ.

CDR3 coding DNA: TGTGCCAGCAGCGCGACAGGGGGCGCTGGGGCCAACGTCCTGACTTTC. This codes for CASSATGGAGANVLTF. The genes are TRBV9 and TRBJ2-6; 10 bases are a match to TRBD1. V lost 3 bases and J lost 2; bases outside the gene matches: 2. Germline V gene sequence: CDR1 SGDLS, CDR2 YYNGEE. The CDR3 spans 16 residues.

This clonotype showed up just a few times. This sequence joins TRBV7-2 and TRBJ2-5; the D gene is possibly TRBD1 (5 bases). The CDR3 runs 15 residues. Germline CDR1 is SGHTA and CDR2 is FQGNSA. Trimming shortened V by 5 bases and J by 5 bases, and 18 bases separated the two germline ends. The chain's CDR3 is CASSPRWSRAETQYF. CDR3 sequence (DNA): TGTGCCAGCAGCCCCCGTTGGAGCAGGGCGGAGACCCAGTACTTC.

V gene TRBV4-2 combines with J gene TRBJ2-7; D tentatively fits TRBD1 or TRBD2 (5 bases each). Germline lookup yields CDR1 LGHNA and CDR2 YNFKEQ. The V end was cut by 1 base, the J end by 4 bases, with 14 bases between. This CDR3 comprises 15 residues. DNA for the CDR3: TGTGCCAGCAGCCAAGTCTTGAGGGGATTTTACGAGCAGTACTTC. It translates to CASSQVLRGFYEQYF.

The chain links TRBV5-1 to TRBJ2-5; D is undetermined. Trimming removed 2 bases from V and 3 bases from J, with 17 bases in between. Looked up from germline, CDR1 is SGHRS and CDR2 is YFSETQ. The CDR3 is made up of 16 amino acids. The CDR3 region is CASSFSQTIPKETQYF. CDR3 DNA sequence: TGCGCCAGCAGCTTTAGTCAGACCATCCCGAAAGAGACCCAGTACTTC. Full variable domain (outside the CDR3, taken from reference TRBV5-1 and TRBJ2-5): KAGVTQTPRYLIKTRGQQVTLSCSPISGHRSVSWYQQTPGQGLQFLFEYFSETQRNKGNFPGRFSGRQFSNSRSEMNVSTLELGDSALYLCASSFSQTIPKETQYFGPGTRLLVL.

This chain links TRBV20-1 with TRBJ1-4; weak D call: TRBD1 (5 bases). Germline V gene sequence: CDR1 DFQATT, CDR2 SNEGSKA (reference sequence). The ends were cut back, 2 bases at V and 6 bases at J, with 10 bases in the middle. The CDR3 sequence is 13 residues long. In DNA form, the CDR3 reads TGCAGTGCTAGATCTTGGGGGTATGAAAAACTGTTTTTT. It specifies CSARSWGYEKLFF.

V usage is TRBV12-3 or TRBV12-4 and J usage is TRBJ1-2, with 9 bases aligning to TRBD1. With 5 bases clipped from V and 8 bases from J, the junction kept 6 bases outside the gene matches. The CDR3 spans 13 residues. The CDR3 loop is CASSGDRVRGYTF. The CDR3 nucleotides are TGTGCCAGCAGTGGGGACAGGGTACGAGGCTACACCTTC.

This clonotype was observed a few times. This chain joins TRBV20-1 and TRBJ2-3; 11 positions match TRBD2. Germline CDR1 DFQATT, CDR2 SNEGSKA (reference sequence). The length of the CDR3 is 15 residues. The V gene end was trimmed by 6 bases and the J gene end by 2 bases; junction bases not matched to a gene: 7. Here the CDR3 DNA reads TGCAGTGCGAGCGGGACTAGCGGAACCACAGATACGCAGTATTTT. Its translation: CSASGTSGTTDTQYF.

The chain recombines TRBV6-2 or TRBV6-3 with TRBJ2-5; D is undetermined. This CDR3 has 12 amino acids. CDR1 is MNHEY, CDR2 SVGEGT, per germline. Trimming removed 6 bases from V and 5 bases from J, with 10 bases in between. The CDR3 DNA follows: TGTGCCAGCAGCCCAGCAGATGAGACCCAGTACTTC. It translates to CASSPADETQYF.

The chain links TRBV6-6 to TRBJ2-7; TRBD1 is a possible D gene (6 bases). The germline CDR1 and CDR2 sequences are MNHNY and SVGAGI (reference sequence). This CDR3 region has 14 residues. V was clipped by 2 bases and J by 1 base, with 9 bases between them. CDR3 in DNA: TGTGCCAGCAGTTACCTTGGACAGTCCTACGAGCAGTACGTC. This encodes CASSYLGQSYEQYV.

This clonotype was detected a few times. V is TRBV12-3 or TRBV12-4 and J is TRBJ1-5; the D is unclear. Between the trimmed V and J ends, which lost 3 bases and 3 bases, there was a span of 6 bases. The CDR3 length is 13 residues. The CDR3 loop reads CASSLAHNQPQHF. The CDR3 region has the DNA TGTGCCAGCAGTTTGGCCCACAATCAGCCCCAGCATTTT.

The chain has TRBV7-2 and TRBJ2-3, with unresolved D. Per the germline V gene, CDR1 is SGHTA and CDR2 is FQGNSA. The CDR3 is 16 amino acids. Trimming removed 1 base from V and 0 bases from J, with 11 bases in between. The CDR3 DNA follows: TGTGCCAGCAGCTTAGTGGTGGGTCCGAGCACAGATACGCAGTATTTT. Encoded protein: CASSLVVGPSTDTQYF.

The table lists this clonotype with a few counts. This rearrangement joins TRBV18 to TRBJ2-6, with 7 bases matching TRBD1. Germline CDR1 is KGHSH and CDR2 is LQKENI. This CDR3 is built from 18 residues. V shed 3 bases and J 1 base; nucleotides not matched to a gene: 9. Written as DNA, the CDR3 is TGTGCCAGCTCACCCAACAGGGGTACGACATCTGGGGCCAACGTCCTGACTTTC. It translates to CASSPNRGTTSGANVLTF.

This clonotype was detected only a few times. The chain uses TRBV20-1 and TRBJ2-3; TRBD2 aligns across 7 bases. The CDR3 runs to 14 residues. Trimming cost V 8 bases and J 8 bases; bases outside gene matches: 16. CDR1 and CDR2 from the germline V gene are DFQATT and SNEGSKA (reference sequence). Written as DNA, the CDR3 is TGCAGTTCCGGCTACCGGGCCGGGGAGGGTACGCAGTATTTT. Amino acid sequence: CSSGYRAGEGTQYF.

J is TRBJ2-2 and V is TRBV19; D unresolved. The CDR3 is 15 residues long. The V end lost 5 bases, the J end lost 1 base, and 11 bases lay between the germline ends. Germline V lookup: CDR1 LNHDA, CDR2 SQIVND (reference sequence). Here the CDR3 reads CASSSVGKNTGELFF. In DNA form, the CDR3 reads TGTGCCAGTAGTTCCGTTGGGAAGAACACCGGGGAGCTGTTTTTT.

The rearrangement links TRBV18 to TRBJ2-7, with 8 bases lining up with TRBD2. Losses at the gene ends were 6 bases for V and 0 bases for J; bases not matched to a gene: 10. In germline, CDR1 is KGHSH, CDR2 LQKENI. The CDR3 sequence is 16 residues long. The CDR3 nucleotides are TGTGCCAGCTCCCCCTTCGGGGCGGGGGGCTCCTACGAGCAGTACTTC. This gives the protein CASSPFGAGGSYEQYF.

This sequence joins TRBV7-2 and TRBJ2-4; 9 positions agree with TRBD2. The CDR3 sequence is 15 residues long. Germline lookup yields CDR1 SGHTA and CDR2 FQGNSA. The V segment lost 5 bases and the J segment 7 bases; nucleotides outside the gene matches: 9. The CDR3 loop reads CASSLSRAGGNIQYF. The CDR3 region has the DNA TGTGCCAGCAGCCTCTCTAGGGCGGGGGGGAACATTCAGTACTTC.